This TCR beta chain was observed in a study of STAT5B mutations in CD4+ large granular lymphocyte leukemia. Background on the study: Healthy donors showed HLA-associated enrichment of the CDR3 'QG' motif.

Generated by immunoSEQ multiplex PCR, the TCRdb table keeps only in-frame clones and is missing some. The table lists about 34,000 clones, roughly 71% of them singletons. This CDR3 region has 14 residues. With V trimmed by 5 bases and J by 2 bases, 3 bases remained unmatched. Per germline, CDR1 LNHDA and CDR2 SQIVND (reference sequence). The table lists this clone with a few counts. The source is a human donor in good health. Sequencing was performed on CD4+ T cells from blood buffy coats. This sequence joins TRBV19 and TRBJ1-5; 7 nucleotides agree with TRBD1. The CDR3 coding sequence is TGTGCCAGTAGTTTTCAGGGGGGCAATCAGCCCCAGCATTTT. This gives the protein CASSFQGGNQPQHF.